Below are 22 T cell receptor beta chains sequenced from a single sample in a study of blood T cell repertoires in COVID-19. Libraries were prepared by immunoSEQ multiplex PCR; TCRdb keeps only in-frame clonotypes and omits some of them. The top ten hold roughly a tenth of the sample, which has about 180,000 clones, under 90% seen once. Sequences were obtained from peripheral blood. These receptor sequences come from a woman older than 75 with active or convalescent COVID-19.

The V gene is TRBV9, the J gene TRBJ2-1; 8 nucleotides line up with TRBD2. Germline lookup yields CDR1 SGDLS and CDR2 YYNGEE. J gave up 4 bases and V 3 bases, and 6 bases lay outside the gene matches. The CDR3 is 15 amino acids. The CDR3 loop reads CASSAIIAGYNEQFF. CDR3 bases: TGTGCCAGCAGCGCCATTATAGCGGGATACAATGAGCAGTTCTTC.

CDR3 amino acids: CASSTRTVPGELFF. CDR3 nucleotides: TGTGCCAGCAGCACTAGGACAGTCCCCGGGGAGCTGTTTTTT. The chain links TRBV21-1 to TRBJ2-2; the DNA was not used to check the table's D call, TRBD1. TRBV21-1 is noted as a pseudogene. The CDR3 runs to 14 residues.

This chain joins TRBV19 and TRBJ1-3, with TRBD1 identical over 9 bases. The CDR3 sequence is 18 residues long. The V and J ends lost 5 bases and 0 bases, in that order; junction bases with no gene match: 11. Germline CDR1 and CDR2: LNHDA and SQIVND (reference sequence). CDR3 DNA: TGTGCCAGTAGTCCGGGACAGGGAGCCCCAATCTCTGGAAACACCATATATTTT. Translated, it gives CASSPGQGAPISGNTIYF.

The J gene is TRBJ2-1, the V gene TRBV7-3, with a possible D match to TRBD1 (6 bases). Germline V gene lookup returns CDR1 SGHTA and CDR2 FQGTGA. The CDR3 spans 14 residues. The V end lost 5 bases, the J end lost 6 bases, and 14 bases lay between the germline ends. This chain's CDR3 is CASSPRGRTNEQFF. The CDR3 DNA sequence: TGTGCCAGCAGCCCCAGGGGACGGACCAATGAGCAGTTCTTC.

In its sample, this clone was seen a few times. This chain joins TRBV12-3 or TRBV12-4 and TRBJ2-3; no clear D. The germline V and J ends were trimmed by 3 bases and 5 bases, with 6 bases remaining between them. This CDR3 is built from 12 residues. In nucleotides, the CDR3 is TGTGCCAGCAGTTTTGTCATAGATACGCAGTATTTT. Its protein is CASSFVIDTQYF.

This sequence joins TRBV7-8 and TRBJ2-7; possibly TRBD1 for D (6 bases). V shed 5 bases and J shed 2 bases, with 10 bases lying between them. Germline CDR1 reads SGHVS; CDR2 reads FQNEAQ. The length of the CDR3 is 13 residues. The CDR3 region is CASSRQVTYEQYF. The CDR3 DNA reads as TGTGCCAGCAGCCGACAGGTTACCTACGAGCAGTACTTC. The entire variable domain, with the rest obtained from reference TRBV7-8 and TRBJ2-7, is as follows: GAGVSQSPRYKVAKRGQDVALRCDPISGHVSLFWYQQALGQGPEFLTYFQNEAQLDKSGLPSDRFFAERPEGSVSTLKIQRTQQEDSAVYLCASSRQVTYEQYFGPGTRLTVT.

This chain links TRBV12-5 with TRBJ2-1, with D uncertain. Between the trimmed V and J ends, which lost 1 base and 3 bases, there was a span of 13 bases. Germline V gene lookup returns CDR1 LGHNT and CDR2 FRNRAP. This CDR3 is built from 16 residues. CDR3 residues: CASGLGHDILYNEQFF. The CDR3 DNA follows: TGTGCTAGTGGTTTGGGGCACGACATACTCTACAATGAGCAGTTCTTC.

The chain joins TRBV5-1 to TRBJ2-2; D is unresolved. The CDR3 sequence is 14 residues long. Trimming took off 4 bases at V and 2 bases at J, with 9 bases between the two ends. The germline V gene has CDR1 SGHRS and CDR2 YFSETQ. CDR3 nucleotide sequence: TGCGCCAGCAGCGCAGGTCCCAACACCGGGGAGCTGTTTTTT. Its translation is CASSAGPNTGELFF.

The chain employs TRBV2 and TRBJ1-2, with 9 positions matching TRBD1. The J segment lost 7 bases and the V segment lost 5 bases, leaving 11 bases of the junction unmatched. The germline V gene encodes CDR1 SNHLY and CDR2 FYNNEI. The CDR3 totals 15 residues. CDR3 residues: CASSRDREAHFGYTF. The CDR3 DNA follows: TGTGCCAGCAGTAGGGACAGGGAAGCGCATTTTGGCTACACCTTC.

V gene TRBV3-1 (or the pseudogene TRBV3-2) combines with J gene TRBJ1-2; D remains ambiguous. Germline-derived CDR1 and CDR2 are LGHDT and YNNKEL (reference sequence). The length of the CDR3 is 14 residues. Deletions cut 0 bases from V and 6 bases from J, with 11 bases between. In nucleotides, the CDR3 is TGTGCCAGCAGCCAAGATCTGGGCAGGCATGGCTACACCTTC. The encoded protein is CASSQDLGRHGYTF.

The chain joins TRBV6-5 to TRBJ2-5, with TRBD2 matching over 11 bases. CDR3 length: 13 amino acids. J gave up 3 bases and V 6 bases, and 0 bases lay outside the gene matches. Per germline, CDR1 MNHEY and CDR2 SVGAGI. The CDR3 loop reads CASRTSGEETQYF. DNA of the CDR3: TGTGCCAGCAGGACTAGCGGGGAAGAGACCCAGTACTTC.

The chain's CDR3 is CASRLQDYYGYTF. CDR3 DNA sequence: TGTGCCAGTAGACTCCAGGATTACTATGGCTACACCTTC. The chain couples TRBV19 to TRBJ1-2; D gene unclear. This CDR3 is built from 13 residues. Germline values: CDR1 LNHDA, CDR2 SQIVND (reference sequence). V shed 6 bases and J shed 3 bases, with 11 bases lying between them.

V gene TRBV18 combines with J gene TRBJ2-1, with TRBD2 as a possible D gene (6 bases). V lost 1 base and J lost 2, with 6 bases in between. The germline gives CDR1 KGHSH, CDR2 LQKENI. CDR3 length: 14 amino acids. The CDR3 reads CASSPLAAYNEQFF. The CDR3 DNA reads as TGTGCCAGCTCACCACTAGCGGCCTACAATGAGCAGTTCTTC. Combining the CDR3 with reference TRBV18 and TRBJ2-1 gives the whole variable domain NAGVMQNPRHLVRRRGQEARLRCSPMKGHSHVYWYRQLPEEGLKFMVYLQKENIIDESGMPKERFSAEFPKEGPSILRIQQVVRGDSAAYFCASSPLAAYNEQFFGPGTRLTVL.

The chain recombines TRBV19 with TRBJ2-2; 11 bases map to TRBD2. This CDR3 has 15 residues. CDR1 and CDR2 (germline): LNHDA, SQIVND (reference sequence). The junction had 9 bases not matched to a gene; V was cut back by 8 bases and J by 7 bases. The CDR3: CASRLAGGRGGELFF. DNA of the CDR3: TGTGCCAGTCGCTTAGCGGGAGGGCGAGGCGGGGAGCTGTTTTTT.

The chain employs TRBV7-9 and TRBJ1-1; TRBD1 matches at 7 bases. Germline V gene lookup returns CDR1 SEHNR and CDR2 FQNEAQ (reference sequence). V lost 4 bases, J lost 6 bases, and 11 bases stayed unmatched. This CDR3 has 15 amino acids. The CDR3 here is CASSSRQGRIAEAFF. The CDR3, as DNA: TGTGCCAGCAGCTCGAGACAGGGTCGGATTGCTGAAGCTTTCTTT.

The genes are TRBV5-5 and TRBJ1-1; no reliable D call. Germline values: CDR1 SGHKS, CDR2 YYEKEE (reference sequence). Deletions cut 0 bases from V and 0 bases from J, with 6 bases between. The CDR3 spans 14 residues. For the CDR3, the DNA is TGTGCCAGCAGCTTGGAACGGGTGAACACTGAAGCTTTCTTT. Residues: CASSLERVNTEAFF.

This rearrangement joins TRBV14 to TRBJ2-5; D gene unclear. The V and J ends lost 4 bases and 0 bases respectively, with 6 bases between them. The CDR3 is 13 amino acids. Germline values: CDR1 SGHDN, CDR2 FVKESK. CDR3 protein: CASSRVYQETQYF. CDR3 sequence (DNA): TGTGCCAGCAGCCGAGTGTACCAAGAGACCCAGTACTTC.

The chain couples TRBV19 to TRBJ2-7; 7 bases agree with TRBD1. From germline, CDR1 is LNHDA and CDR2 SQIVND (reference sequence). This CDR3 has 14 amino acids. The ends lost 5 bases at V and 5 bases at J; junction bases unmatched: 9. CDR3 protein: CASSWPGTVDEQYF. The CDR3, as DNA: TGTGCCAGTAGTTGGCCCGGGACAGTTGACGAGCAGTACTTC.

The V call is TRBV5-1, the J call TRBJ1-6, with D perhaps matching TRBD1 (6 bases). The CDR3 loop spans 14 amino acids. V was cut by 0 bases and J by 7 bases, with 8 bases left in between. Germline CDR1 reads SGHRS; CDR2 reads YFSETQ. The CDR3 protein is CASSLGGLNSPLHF. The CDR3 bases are TGCGCCAGCAGCTTGGGGGGGCTGAATTCACCCCTCCACTTT.

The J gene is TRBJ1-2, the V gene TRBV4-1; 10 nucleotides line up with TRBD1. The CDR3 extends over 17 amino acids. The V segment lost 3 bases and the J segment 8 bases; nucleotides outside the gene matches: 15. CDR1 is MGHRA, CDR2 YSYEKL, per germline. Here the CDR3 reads CASSQAPLPGQGRGYTF. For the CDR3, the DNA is TGCGCCAGCAGCCAGGCTCCACTCCCGGGACAGGGGAGAGGCTACACCTTC.

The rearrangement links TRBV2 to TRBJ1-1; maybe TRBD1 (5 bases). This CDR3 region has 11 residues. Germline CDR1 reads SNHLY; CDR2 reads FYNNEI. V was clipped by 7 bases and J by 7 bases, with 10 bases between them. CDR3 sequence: CASTRGGEAFF. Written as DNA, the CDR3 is TGTGCCAGCACTAGGGGCGGTGAAGCTTTCTTT. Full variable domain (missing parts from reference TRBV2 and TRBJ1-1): EPEVTQTPSHQVTQMGQEVILRCVPISNHLYFYWYRQILGQKVEFLVSFYNNEISEKSEIFDDQFSVERPDGSNFTLKIRSTKLEDSAMYFCASTRGGEAFFGQGTRLTVV.

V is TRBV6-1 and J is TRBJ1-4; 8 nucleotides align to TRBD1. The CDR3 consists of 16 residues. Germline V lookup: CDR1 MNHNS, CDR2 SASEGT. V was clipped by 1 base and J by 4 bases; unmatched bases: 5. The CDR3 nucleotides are TGTGCCAGCAGTGAAGGCCGGACAGGGATTAATGAAAAACTGTTTTTT. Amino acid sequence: CASSEGRTGINEKLFF.